This TCR beta chain was captured by sequencing in a study of beta chain features in type 1 diabetes (dated by TCRdb to the late 2010s). Turning to the overall study: No differences in mean age, gender distribution, total cell number or subset yield were found between patients and healthy donors. A total of about 100,000,000 sorted cells were examined across all samples, and RNA yield correlated strongly with the number of cells per subset. The study compared TCRB repertoires of sorted circulating CD4+ T cell subsets between recently diagnosed type 1 diabetes patients and matched healthy donors. Naive and central memory subsets were obtained from all 30 or so donors, but regulatory and stem cell-like memory subsets were isolated from only 8 patients and about 8 healthy donors.

From each donor, a single peripheral blood sample of about 120 mL on average was drawn into heparinised tubes. Using a panel that included CD45RO, CCR7, CD25, CD127, CD95 and CD27, naive, central memory, regulatory and stem cell-like memory CD4+ T cells were sorted on a BD FACSAria II. All sorted populations exceeded 95% purity. PBMCs were isolated immediately by Lymphoprep density gradient centrifugation and stained directly without culture. Samples were stained and sorted in pairs, with one healthy donor and one patient per experiment, so that batch effects were minimized. V lost 4 bases and J lost 1 base; the stretch between them is 7 bases long. The CDR3 sequence holds 13 residues, the cysteine and phenylalanine included. Just the 39-base CDR3 DNA is kept, in frame starting at base 1. CDR1 and CDR2 (SGHKS, YYEKEE) derive from the germline V gene (reference sequence). This clone was observed a handful of times. It has no known antigen specificity. No qualities accompany the bases; no much larger clone lies one base away.

General findings and caveats noted by the study authors: At VDJ recombination sites, type 1 diabetes patients had fewer insertions and more deleted nucleotides, which implies abnormalities in thymic rearrangement. Shorter templates might have been favored by PCR, but patient and control samples were amplified and corrected together, so both groups would have been affected equally by any skew. Naive, central memory and regulatory TCRB repertoires appeared to be more alike among patients than among healthy donors. Because cDNA was sequenced instead of genomic DNA, highly expressing activated cells could be over-represented, though the groups showed no difference in activation or CD3 levels. HLA sub-analyses involved small numbers of individuals, so any influence of HLA type on TCRB rearrangement remained unresolved. A moderate but significant shortening of TCRB CDR3 length was observed in type 1 diabetes patients in all four CD4+ subsets.

The entire amount of isolated RNA was reverse transcribed using the High Capacity cDNA Reverse Transcription Kit, so the sequenced TCRB transcripts were expressed ones. Naive, central memory and regulatory T cell samples underwent deep immunoSEQ sequencing, averaging around 3.6 million total reads per sample. After sorted cells were lysed in RLT buffer, RNA was extracted with DNase-treated RNeasy Micro or Mini kits, with the choice depending on cell number. Each cell subset was processed separately to prevent cross-contamination, with patient and healthy donor samples processed together. Using the immunoSEQ multiplex PCR, TCRB sequences were amplified from cDNA into 87-bp fragments spanning the CDR3 region. Amplicons were sequenced on the Illumina HiSeq platform. In the original analysis: Synthetic template baselines were used to correct PCR bias computationally, reads within Hamming distance 2 were collapsed, and singletons that could not be merged were discarded. Reads were aligned to IMGT to assign V, D and J genes, CDR3 length, and insertions or deletions at six rearrangement sites. Clonotype counts were normalized to sorted cell number within each subset before computing true diversity and Gini coefficients with the tcR R package. The overlap coefficient, calculated on TCRB nucleotide sequences, was used to measure repertoire sharing. TCRdb obtained this table from immuneACCESS and retained in-frame rearrangements with V and J assigned. These tables miss some clones; where compared with another copy, unresolved V genes account for less than half of the shortfall, and the remainder is unexplained. V, J and clone size were drawn from that table, and D and trimming were deduced from the DNA. The sample includes 300,000 or so clones, with less than 10% observed a single time. The ten largest account for 0.44% of the sample.

The sample consisted of central memory CD4+ T cells from blood. The chain joins TRBV5-5 to TRBJ2-3, with the D gene uncertain. The sequence was collected from a woman aged 18 to 35 in good health. In nucleotide form, the sequence is TGTGCCAGCAGCCGGCAGGGCACAGATACGCAGTATTTT. This yields the protein CASSRQGTDTQYF.